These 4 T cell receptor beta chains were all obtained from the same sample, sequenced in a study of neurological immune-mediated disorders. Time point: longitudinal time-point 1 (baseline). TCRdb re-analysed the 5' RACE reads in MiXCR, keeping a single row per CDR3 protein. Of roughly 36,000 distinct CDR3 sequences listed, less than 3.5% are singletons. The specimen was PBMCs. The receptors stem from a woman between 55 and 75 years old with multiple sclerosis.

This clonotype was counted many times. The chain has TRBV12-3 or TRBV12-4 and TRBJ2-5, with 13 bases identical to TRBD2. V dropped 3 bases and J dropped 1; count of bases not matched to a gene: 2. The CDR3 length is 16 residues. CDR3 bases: TGTGCCAGCAGTTTGGGACTAGCGGGGTCCCAAGAGACCCAGTACTTC. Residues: CASSLGLAGSQETQYF.

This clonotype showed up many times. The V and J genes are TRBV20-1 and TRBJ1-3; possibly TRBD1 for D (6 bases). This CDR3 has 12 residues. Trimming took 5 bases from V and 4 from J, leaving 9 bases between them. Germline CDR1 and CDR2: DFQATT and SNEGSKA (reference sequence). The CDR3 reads CSARQVGNTIYF. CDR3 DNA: TGCAGTGCTCGACAGGTCGGAAACACCATATATTTT.

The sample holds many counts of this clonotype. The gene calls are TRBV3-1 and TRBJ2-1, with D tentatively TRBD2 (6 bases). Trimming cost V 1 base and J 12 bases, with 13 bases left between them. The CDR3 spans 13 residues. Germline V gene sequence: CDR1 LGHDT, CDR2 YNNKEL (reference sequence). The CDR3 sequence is CASSQVFGTSQFF. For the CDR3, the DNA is TGTGCCAGCAGCCAAGTATTCGGGACTTCGCAGTTCTTC.

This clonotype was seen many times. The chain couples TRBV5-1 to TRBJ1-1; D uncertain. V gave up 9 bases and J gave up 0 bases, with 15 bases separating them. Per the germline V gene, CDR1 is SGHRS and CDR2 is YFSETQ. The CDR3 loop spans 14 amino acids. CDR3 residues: CATKSGEMNTEAFF. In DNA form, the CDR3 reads TGCGCCACCAAATCCGGAGAGATGAACACTGAAGCTTTCTTT. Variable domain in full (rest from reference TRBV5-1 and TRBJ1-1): KAGVTQTPRYLIKTRGQQVTLSCSPISGHRSVSWYQQTPGQGLQFLFEYFSETQRNKGNFPGRFSGRQFSNSRSEMNVSTLELGDSALYLCATKSGEMNTEAFFGQGTRLTVV.